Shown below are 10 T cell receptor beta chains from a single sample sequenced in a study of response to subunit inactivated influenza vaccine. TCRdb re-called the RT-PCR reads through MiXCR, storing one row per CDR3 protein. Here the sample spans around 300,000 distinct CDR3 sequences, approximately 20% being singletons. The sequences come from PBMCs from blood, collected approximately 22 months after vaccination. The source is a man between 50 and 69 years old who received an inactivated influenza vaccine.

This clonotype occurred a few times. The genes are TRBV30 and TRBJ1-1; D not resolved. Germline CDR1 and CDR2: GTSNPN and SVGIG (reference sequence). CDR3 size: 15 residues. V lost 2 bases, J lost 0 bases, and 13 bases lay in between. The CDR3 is CAWSRGGRVNTEAFF. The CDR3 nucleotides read TGTGCCTGGAGTCGGGGAGGGAGGGTGAACACTGAAGCTTTCTTT.

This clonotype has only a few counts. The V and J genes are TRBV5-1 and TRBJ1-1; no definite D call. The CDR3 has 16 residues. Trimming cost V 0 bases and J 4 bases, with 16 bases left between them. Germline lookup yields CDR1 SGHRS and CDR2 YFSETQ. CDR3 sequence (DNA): TGCGCCAGCAGCTTGGCGTCGAACCTGGTTAGCACTGAAGCTTTCTTT. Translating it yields CASSLASNLVSTEAFF. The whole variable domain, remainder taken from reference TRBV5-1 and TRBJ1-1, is KAGVTQTPRYLIKTRGQQVTLSCSPISGHRSVSWYQQTPGQGLQFLFEYFSETQRNKGNFPGRFSGRQFSNSRSEMNVSTLELGDSALYLCASSLASNLVSTEAFFGQGTRLTVV.

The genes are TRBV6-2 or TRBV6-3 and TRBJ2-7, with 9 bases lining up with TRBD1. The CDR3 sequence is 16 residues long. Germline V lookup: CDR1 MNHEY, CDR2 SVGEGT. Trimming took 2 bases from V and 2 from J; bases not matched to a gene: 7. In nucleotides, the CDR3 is TGTGCCAGCAGTTACGCGATCGGGACAGGGCCCTACGAGCAGTACTTC. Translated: CASSYAIGTGPYEQYF.

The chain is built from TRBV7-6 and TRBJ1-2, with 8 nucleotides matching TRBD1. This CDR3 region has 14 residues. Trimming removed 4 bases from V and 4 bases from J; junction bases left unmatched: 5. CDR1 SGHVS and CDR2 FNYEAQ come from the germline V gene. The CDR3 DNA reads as TGTGCCAGCAGCTCCTGGACAGGGAGCTATGGCTACACCTTC. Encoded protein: CASSSWTGSYGYTF.

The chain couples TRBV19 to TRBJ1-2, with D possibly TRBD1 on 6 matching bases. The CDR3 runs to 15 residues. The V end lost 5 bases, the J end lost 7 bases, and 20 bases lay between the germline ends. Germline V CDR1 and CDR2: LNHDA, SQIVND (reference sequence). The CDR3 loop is CASSPPDSYLSGYTF. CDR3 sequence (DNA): TGTGCCAGTAGTCCACCGGACAGCTACCTATCTGGCTACACCTTC.

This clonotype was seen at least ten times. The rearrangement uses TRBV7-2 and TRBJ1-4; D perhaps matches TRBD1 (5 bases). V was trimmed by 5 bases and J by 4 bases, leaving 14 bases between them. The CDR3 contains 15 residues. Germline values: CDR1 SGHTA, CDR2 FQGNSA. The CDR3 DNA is TGTGCCAGCAGCCTTGGGGCATCGAGTAATGAAAAACTGTTTTTT. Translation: CASSLGASSNEKLFF.

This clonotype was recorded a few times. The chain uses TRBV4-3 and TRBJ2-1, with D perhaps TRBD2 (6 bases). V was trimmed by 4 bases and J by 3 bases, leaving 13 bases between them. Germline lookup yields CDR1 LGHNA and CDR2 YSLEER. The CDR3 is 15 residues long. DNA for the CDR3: TGCGCCAGCAGCCGCGACACTAGCAGCTACAATGAGCAGTTCTTC. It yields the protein CASSRDTSSYNEQFF.

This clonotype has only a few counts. The CDR3 sequence: CASSYLAFYEQYF. CDR3 DNA: TGTGCCAGCAGTTATTTGGCGTTCTACGAGCAGTACTTC. The rearrangement joins TRBV6-6 to TRBJ2-7; D unresolved. CDR1 MNHNY and CDR2 SVGAGI come from the germline V gene (reference sequence). V dropped 3 bases and J dropped 3 bases, with 9 bases sitting between them. The CDR3 has 13 residues.

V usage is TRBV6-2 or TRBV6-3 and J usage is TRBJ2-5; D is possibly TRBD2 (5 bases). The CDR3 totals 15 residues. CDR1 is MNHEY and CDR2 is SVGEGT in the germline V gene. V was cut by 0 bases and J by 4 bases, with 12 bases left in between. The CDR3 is CASSYSKLAGETQYF. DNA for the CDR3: TGTGCCAGCAGTTACTCGAAGCTAGCTGGAGAGACCCAGTACTTC.

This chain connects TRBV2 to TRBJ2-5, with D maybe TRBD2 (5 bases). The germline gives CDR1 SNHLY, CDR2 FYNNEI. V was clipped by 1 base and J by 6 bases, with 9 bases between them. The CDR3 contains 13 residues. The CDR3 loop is CASSEVTTKTQYF. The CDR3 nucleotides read TGTGCCAGCAGTGAAGTGACTACCAAGACCCAGTACTTC.